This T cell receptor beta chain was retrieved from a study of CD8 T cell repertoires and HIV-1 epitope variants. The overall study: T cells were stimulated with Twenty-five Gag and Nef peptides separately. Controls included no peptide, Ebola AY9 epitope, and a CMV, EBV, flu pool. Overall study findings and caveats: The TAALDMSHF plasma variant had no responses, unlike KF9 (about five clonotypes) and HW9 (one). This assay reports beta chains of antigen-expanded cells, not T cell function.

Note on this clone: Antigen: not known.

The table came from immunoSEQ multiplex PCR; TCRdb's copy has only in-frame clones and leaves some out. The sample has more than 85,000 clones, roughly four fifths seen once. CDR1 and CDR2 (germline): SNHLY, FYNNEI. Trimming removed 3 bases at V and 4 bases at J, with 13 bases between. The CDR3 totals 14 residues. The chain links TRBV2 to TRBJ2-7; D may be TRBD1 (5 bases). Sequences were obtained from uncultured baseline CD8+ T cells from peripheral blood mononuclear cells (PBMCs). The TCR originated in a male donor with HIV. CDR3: CASSDRQRFYEQYF. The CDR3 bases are TGTGCCAGCAGTGACCGACAGAGGTTTTACGAGCAGTACTTC.